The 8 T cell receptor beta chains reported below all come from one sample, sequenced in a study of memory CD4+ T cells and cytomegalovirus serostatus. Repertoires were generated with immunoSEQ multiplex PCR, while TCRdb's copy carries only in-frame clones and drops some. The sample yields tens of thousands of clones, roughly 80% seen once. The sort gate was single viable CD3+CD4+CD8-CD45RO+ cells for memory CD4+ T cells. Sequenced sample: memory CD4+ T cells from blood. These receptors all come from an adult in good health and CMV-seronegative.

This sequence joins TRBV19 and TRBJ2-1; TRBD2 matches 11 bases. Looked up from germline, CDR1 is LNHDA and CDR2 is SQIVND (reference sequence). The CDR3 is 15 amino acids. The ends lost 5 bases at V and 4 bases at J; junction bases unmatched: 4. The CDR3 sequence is CASSLGTSGYNEQFF. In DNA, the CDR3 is TGTGCCAGTAGTTTAGGGACTAGCGGTTACAATGAGCAGTTCTTC.

As DNA, the CDR3 is TGTGCCAGCAGTGAGTACCAGCAGGGGCAATCCTATGGCTACACCTTC. This sequence encodes CASSEYQQGQSYGYTF. V and J are TRBV2 and TRBJ1-2, with D possibly being TRBD1 (6 bases). Germline loops: CDR1 SNHLY, CDR2 FYNNEI. This CDR3 is 16 amino acids long. V lost 3 bases and J lost 4, with 18 bases in between.

The chain's CDR3 is CATTRVLGYPMNTEAFF. The CDR3 bases are TGTGCCACTACACGCGTCTTGGGGTACCCCATGAACACTGAAGCTTTCTTT. The rearrangement uses TRBV14 and TRBJ1-1, with no clear D. The V end lost 10 bases, the J end lost 0 bases, and 24 bases lay between the germline ends. This CDR3 spans 17 amino acids. The germline V gene encodes CDR1 SGHDN and CDR2 FVKESK.

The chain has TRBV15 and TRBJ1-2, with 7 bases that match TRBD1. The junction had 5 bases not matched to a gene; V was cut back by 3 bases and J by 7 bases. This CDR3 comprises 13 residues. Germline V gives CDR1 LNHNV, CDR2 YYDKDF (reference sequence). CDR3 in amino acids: CATSREGAGGYTF. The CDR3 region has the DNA TGTGCCACCAGCAGGGAGGGGGCCGGTGGCTACACCTTC.

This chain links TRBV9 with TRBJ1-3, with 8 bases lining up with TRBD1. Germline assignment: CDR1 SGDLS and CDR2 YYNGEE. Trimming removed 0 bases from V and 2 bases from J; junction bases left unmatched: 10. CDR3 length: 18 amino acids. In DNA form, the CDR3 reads TGTGCCAGCAGCGTAGAGCAGGGGGCCTCTTTGACTGGAAACACCATATATTTT. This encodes CASSVEQGASLTGNTIYF.

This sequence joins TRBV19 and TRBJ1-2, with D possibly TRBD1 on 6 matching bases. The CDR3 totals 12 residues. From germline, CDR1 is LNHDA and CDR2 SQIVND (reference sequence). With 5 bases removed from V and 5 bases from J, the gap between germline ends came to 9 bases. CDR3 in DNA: TGTGCCAGTAGTGAGGGGGTATATGGCTACACCTTC. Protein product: CASSEGVYGYTF.

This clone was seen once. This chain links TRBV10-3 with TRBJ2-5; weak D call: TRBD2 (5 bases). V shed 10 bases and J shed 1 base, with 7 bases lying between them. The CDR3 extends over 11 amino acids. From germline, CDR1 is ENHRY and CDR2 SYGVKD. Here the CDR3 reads CATAGQETQYF. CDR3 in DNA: TGTGCCACCGCGGGCCAAGAGACCCAGTACTTC.

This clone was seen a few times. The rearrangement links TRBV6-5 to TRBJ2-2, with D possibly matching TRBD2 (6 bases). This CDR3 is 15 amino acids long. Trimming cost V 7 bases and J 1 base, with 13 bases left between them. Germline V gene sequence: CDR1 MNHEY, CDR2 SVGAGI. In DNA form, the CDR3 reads TGTGCCAGCACAACAGGAGGGTGGAACACCGGGGAGCTGTTTTTT. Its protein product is CASTTGGWNTGELFF.